This T cell receptor beta chain derives from a study of blood T cell repertoires in COVID-19. The CDR3 consists of 15 residues. Per germline, CDR1 KGHSH and CDR2 LQKENI. V was pared by 3 bases and J by 2 bases, with 4 bases of the junction left unmatched. How the authors handled the data: The authors estimated nucleated cell counts from reference gene primer amplification. This table comes from immunoSEQ multiplex PCR, and its TCRdb copy is limited to in-frame clones, with some not included. The V and J calls and the clone size are those of that table, but D and trimming were determined from the DNA. The table records about 160,000 clones, around nine tenths of them present only once.

Sequencing input: peripheral blood. This sequence originates from a woman aged 70-85 years with COVID-19, enrolled during active disease. V and J are TRBV18 and TRBJ2-3; 8 nucleotides line up with TRBD2. CDR3: CASSPSSGHTDTQYF. The CDR3 DNA is TGTGCCAGCTCACCTTCTAGCGGGCACACAGATACGCAGTATTTT.